This T cell receptor (beta chain) was retrieved from a study of identical twins' blood T cells. The CDR3 consists of 15 residues. The V end lost 0 bases, the J end lost 3 bases, and 10 bases lay between the germline ends. Germline assignment: CDR1 SGDLS and CDR2 YYNGEE. A word on this clonotype: Antigen unknown.

Three pairs of healthy female monozygous twins were the donors. Study-wide findings and caveats: Shared environment remains a possible cause of twin similarity.

MiXCR, applied by TCRdb to the 5' RACE reads, yields one record per CDR3 protein. The sample has 300,000 to 450,000 distinct CDR3 sequences; roughly 30% are singletons. The sample taken for sequencing was PBMCs. The chain carries TRBV9 and TRBJ1-5; D is unresolved. The clonotype originates from a woman aged 18 to 55 in good health. As DNA, the CDR3 is TGTGCCAGCAGCGTAGAGGGTAGTTTCAATCAGCCCCAGCATTTT. Translating gives CASSVEGSFNQPQHF.